This paragraph covers one T cell receptor beta chain sequence. Its antigen is unidentified. These data belong to a study of shared clonotypes between healthy human individuals. For the study at large: The donor group consisted of two women and a few men, aged 18 to 49. Three plates were used per donor for CD4 naive, three for CD4 memory, two for CD8 naive and one for CD8 memory.

Study-level findings and limits: Despite large depth, sorted-subset datasets appeared incompletely sequenced.

Original analysis: ImmunoSEQ output held junction-only sequences without quality scores, so filtering differed. TCRdb's table, derived via immunoSEQ multiplex PCR, lists solely in-frame clones and lacks some. V and J calls and clone size are as listed in that table; D and trimming were resolved from the DNA. The sample includes approximately 2,000,000 clones, around 93% of them seen just once. The CDR3 has 11 amino acids. V lost 3 bases and J lost 8, with 8 bases in between. Germline V lookup: CDR1 SGHTA, CDR2 FQGNSA. As defined, naive CD8 cells were CD45RO-negative and positively selected for CCR7, with terminally differentiated effector memory CD45RA+ cells excluded.

The sequencing input was naive CD8+ T cells from PBMCs. J is TRBJ2-7 and V is TRBV7-2, with D perhaps given as TRBD1 or TRBD2 (5 bases each). The TCR comes from a man aged 18 to 30 in good health. Some clones in this sample may be carry-over from other donors' samples. The CDR3 reads CASSFEGKQYF. The DNA of the CDR3 is TGTGCCAGCAGCTTCGAGGGGAAGCAGTACTTC.